The clone carrying this T cell receptor (beta chain) was recorded at least ten times. Its antigen is not identified. This sample was taken from a study of T cells after yellow fever vaccination. Overall study context: Each low-cell-number fraction was prepared by means of SMART-Seq v4 Ultra Low Input.

Per the germline V gene, CDR1 is DFQATT and CDR2 is SNEGSKA (reference sequence). The CDR3 consists of 14 residues. With V trimmed by 5 bases and J by 5 bases, 6 bases remained unmatched. Overall study results and limits: Clonotypes found in both CD4 and CD8 compartments made up a small share. Abundant bulk-derived clonotypes could contaminate FACS-sorted repertoires.

Template switching with 5'RACE generated the TCR cDNA and added a universal primer site and UMIs. Via MiXCR, TCRdb re-called the 5' RACE reads, giving one row per CDR3 protein. There are 110,000 or so distinct CDR3 sequences in the sample; around 7.2% occur only once, and approximately 2.7% lies in the top ten. The sequences come from CD4+ T cells sorted from PBMCs, collected more than 35 days after the first yellow fever vaccination. The TCR comes from a man aged 18-30 years who received the YFV17D yellow fever vaccine. The rearrangement links TRBV20-1 to TRBJ2-3, with 11 positions matching TRBD1. The CDR3 bases are TGCAGTGCTTGGGACAGGGGGGCTGGAGATACGCAGTATTTT. Its protein is CSAWDRGAGDTQYF.